Listed here are 4 T cell receptor beta chains from one sample, sequenced in a study of blood T cell repertoires in COVID-19. Profiling relied on immunoSEQ multiplex PCR, and the TCRdb table lists in-frame clones only, not all of them. The sample has a few hundred thousand clones; about 90% are singletons. The sample was peripheral blood. The receptors were sampled from a woman aged 30 to 39 who had recovered from COVID-19.

On this clone: The limits of the CDR3 on the DNA are not certain, so only TCRdb's listed CDR3 is given. V gene TRBV4-1 combines with J gene TRBJ2-2; the DNA was not used to check the table's D call, TRBD1. Germline V CDR1 and CDR2: MGHRA, YSYEKL. The CDR3 contains 16 residues when both ends are counted. CDR3 loop: CASSRKFTGDTGSCFF.

In regard to this clone: A much larger clone lies a single base off, so this may be a read error. This chain joins TRBV7-2 and TRBJ1-2; 9 bases match TRBD1. V was clipped by 5 bases and J by 4 bases; unmatched bases: 5. There are 14 residues in the CDR3. Germline CDR1 and CDR2: SGHTA and FQGNSA. CDR3 DNA sequence: TGTGCCAGCAGCCGTACGGGACAGGGCTATGGCTACACCTTC. Its protein is CASSRTGQGYGYTF.

V and J are TRBV19 and TRBJ2-1, with TRBD2 matching over 8 bases. CDR3 length equals 16 residues. Losses at the gene ends were 2 bases for V and 5 bases for J; bases not matched to a gene: 8. In germline, CDR1 is LNHDA, CDR2 SQIVND (reference sequence). This CDR3 is CASSIWAGGVDNEQFF. CDR3 DNA: TGTGCCAGTAGTATATGGGCGGGGGGCGTGGACAATGAGCAGTTCTTC.

As regards this clone: Other DNA sequences in the same sample also yield this CDR3. The J gene is TRBJ1-5, the V gene TRBV6-6; D is uncertain. Germline V gene lookup returns CDR1 MNHNY and CDR2 SVGAGI (reference sequence). The CDR3 covers 12 residues. V was clipped by 6 bases and J by 4 bases, with 7 bases between them. The CDR3, as DNA: TGTGCCAGCAGCCCAGATAATCAGCCCCAGCATTTT. This encodes CASSPDNQPQHF.